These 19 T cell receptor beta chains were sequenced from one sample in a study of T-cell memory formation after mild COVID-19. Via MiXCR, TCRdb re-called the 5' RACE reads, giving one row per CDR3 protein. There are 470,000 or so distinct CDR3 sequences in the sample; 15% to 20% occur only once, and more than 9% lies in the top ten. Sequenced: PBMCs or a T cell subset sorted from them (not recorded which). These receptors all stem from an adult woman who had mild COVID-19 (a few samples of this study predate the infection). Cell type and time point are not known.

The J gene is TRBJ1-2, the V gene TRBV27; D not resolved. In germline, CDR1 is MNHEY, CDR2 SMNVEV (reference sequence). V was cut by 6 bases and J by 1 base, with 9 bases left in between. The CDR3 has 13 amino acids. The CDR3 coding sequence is TGTGCCAGCAGCCTTACCATTAACTATGGCTACACCTTC. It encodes CASSLTINYGYTF.

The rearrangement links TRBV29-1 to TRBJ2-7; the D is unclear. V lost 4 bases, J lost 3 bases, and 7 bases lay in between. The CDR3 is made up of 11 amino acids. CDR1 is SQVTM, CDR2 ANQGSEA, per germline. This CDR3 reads CSVGGLYEQYF. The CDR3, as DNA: TGCAGCGTTGGTGGCCTCTACGAGCAGTACTTC.

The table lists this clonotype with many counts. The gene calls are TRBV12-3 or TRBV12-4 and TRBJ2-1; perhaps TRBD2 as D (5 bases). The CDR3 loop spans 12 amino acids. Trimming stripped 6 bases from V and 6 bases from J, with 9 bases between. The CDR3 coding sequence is TGTGCCAGCAGCCCCGGGGTCAATGAGCAGTTCTTC. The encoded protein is CASSPGVNEQFF.

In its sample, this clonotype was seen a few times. The CDR3 nucleotides read TGCGCCAGCAGCTTGGTAGGCCTTTTAAGCAGCTATGGCTACACCTTC. As protein: CASSLVGLLSSYGYTF. V and J are TRBV5-1 and TRBJ1-2; no clear D gene. V lost 0 bases to trimming and J lost 4 bases, with 16 bases between them. Looked up from germline, CDR1 is SGHRS and CDR2 is YFSETQ. The CDR3 covers 16 residues.

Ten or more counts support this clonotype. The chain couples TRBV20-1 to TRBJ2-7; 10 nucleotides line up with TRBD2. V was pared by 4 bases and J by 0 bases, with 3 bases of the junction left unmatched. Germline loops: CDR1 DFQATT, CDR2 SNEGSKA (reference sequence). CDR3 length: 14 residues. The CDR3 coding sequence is TGCAGTGCTAATCCTAGCGGGAGCTCCTACGAGCAGTACTTC. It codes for CSANPSGSSYEQYF.

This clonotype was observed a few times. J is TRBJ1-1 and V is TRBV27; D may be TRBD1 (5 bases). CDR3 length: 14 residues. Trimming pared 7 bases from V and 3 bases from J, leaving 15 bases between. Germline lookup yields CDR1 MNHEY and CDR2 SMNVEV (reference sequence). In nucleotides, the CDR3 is TGTGCCAGCACCCGGGGCAGGTCCTACACTGAAGCTTTCTTT. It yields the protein CASTRGRSYTEAFF.

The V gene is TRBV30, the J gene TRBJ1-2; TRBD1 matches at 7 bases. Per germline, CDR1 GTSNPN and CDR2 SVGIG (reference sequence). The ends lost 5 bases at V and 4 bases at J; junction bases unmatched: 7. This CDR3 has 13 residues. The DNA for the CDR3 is TGTGCCTGGTGCCCACAGGGGAGCTATGGCTACACCTTC. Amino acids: CAWCPQGSYGYTF.

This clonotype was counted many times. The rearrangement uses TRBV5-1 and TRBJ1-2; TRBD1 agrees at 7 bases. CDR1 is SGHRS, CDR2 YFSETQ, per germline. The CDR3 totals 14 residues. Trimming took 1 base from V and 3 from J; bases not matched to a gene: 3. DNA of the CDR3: TGCGCCAGCAGCTTGTTAACAGGGGACTATGGCTACACCTTC. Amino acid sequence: CASSLLTGDYGYTF.

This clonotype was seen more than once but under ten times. The CDR3 spells CSASRGPETQYF. As DNA, the CDR3 is TGCAGTGCTAGCAGAGGTCCAGAGACCCAGTACTTC. V is TRBV20-1 and J is TRBJ2-5; D unresolved. CDR3 length equals 12 residues. Germline V lookup: CDR1 DFQATT, CDR2 SNEGSKA (reference sequence). Deletions cut 3 bases from V and 4 bases from J, with 9 bases between.

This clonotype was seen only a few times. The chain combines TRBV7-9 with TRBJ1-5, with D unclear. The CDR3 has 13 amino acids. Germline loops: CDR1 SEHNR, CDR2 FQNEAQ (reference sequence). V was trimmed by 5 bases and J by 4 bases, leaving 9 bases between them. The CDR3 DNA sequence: TGTGCCAGCAGCCCGGACGCTAATCAGCCCCAGCATTTT. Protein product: CASSPDANQPQHF.

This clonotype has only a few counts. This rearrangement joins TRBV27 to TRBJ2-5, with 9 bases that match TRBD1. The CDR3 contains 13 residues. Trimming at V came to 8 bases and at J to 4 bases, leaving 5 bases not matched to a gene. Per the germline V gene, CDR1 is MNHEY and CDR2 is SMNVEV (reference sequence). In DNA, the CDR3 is TGTGCCAGCCGGGACAGGGTTGTAGAGACCCAGTACTTC. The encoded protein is CASRDRVVETQYF.

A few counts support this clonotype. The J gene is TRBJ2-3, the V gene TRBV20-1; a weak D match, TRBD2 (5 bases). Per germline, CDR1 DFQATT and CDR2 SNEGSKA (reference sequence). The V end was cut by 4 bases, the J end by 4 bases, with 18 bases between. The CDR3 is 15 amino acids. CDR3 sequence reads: CSAKQPGPRADTQYF. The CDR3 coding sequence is TGCAGTGCTAAACAGCCGGGTCCGAGGGCAGATACGCAGTATTTT.

CDR3 in amino acids: CASSPKGQDEKLFF. In DNA, the CDR3 is TGCGCCAGCAGCCCAAAAGGACAGGATGAAAAACTGTTTTTT. The V gene is TRBV5-1, the J gene TRBJ1-4; 7 positions match TRBD1. CDR3 length: 14 residues. Germline loops: CDR1 SGHRS, CDR2 YFSETQ. J gave up 6 bases and V 4 bases, and 6 bases lay outside the gene matches.

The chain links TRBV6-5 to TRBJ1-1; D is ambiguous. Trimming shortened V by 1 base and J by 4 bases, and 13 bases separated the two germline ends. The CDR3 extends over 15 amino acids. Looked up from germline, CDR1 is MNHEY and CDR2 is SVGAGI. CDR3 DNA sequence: TGTGCCAGCAGTTACTACCCCGGTCGGGGCACTGAAGCTTTCTTT. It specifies CASSYYPGRGTEAFF.

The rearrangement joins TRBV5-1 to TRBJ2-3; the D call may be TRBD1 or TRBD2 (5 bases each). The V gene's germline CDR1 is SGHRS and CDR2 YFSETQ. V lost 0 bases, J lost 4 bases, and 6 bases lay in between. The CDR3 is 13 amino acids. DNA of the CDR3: TGCGCCAGCAGCTTGGCGGGGCCAGATACGCAGTATTTT. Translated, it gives CASSLAGPDTQYF.

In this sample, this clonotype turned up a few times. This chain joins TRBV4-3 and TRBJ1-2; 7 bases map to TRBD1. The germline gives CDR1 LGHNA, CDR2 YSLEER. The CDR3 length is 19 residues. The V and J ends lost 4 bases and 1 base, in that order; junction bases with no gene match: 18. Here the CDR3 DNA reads TGCGCCAGCAGCCGAGCCACCGCCGGGACAGATTCTTTTAACTATGGCTACACCTTC. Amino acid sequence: CASSRATAGTDSFNYGYTF.

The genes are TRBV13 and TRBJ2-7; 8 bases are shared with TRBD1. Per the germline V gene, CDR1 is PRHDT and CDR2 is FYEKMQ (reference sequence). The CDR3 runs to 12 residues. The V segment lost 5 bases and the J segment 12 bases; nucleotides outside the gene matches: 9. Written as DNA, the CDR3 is TGTGCCAGCAGCAGAGGGACAGGTGGGTTGTACTTC. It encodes CASSRGTGGLYF. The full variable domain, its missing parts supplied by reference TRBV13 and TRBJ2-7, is AAGVIQSPRHLIKEKRETATLKCYPIPRHDTVYWYQQGPGQDPQFLISFYEKMQSDKGSIPDRFSAQQFSDYHSELNMSSLELGDSALYFCASSRGTGGLYFGPGTRLTVT.

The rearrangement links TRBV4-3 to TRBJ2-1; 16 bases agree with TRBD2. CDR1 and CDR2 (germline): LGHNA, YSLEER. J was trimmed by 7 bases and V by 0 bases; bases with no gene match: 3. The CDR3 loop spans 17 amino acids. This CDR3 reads CASSQDLGLAGGNEQFF. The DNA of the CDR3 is TGCGCCAGCAGCCAAGATCTGGGACTAGCGGGAGGGAATGAGCAGTTCTTC.

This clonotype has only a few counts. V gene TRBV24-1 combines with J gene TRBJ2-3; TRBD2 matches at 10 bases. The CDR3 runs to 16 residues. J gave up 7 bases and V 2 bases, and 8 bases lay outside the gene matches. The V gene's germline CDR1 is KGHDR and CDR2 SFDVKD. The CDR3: CATSDSLAGVTYTQYF. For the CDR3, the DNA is TGTGCCACCAGTGATTCCCTAGCGGGAGTGACATATACGCAGTATTTT.